This T cell receptor (beta chain) was recovered during a study of blood T cell repertoires in COVID-19. The length of the CDR3 is 15 residues. CDR1 and CDR2 from the germline V gene are SGHTS and YDEGEE. With V trimmed by 2 bases and J by 0 bases, 5 bases remained unmatched. Produced via immunoSEQ multiplex PCR; TCRdb's table is partial and in-frame only. The table lists 130,000 or so clones, roughly four fifths of them singletons. The genes are TRBV5-8 and TRBJ2-7, with 7 nucleotides matching TRBD2. Source material: peripheral blood. The clonotype was recovered from a human donor in a cohort sampled during active COVID-19. DNA of the CDR3: TGTGCCAGCAGCTTTGGGACTACCCACTCCTACGAGCAGTACTTC. It translates to CASSFGTTHSYEQYF.